Presented here are 13 T cell receptor beta chains from one specimen sequenced in a study of blood T cell repertoires in COVID-19. The protocol was immunoSEQ multiplex PCR, while the TCRdb copy is restricted to in-frame clones and leaves out a portion. The sample lists over 150,000 clones; roughly 83% were seen once. Sequencing was carried out using peripheral blood. These receptors were taken from an older woman with acute or convalescent COVID-19.

The chain employs TRBV6-5 and TRBJ1-3; 8 positions match TRBD1. CDR3 size: 14 residues. Germline CDR1 MNHEY, CDR2 SVGAGI. J lost 3 bases, V lost 6 bases, and 4 bases had no gene match. The CDR3 loop reads CASSLDRVGNTIYF. CDR3 DNA sequence: TGTGCCAGCAGCTTGGACAGGGTTGGAAACACCATATATTTT.

With regard to this clone: This specimen includes other DNA sequences encoding the same CDR3. CDR3: CASSQDLRQPQHF. The DNA of the CDR3 is TGTGCCAGCAGCCAAGATTTACGGCAGCCCCAGCATTTT. This chain links TRBV3-1 (or the pseudogene TRBV3-2) with TRBJ1-5; D is unresolved. Germline values: CDR1 LGHDT, CDR2 YNNKEL (reference sequence). The CDR3 loop spans 13 amino acids. The V and J ends lost 0 bases and 7 bases respectively, with 7 bases between them.

The gene calls are TRBV18 and TRBJ1-2; D uncertain. Trimming took 1 base from V and 3 from J, leaving 12 bases between them. The CDR3 loop spans 15 amino acids. Germline CDR1 KGHSH, CDR2 LQKENI. The CDR3 DNA reads TGTGCCAGCTCACCACGAGAAGGAGAGTACTATGGCTACACCTTC. It encodes CASSPREGEYYGYTF.

V is TRBV2 and J is TRBJ1-6; a possible D gene is TRBD1 (6 bases). V dropped 2 bases and J dropped 6 bases, with 11 bases sitting between them. CDR3 length equals 15 residues. Germline V CDR1 and CDR2: SNHLY, FYNNEI. The CDR3 protein is CASSERSGVNSPLHF. The CDR3 nucleotides read TGTGCCAGCAGTGAACGATCAGGGGTTAATTCACCCCTCCACTTT.

The chain is built from TRBV4-1 and TRBJ1-4; no clear D. Trimming left V 0 bases short and J 11 bases short, with 7 bases between. Germline-derived CDR1 and CDR2 are MGHRA and YSYEKL. CDR3 length equals 12 residues. CDR3 sequence reads: CASSQELRKLFF. CDR3 nucleotides: TGCGCCAGCAGCCAAGAGTTGCGGAAACTGTTTTTT.

This chain joins TRBV9 and TRBJ2-7; the match to TRBD2 covers 8 bases. The CDR3 consists of 16 residues. With V trimmed by 2 bases and J by 3 bases, 10 bases remained unmatched. The germline CDR1 and CDR2 sequences are SGDLS and YYNGEE. The CDR3, as DNA: TGTGCCAGCAGCGTCGGATTAGCGGGGCCTTACTACGAGCAGTACTTC. Translated, it gives CASSVGLAGPYYEQYF.

J is TRBJ2-2 and V is TRBV7-3; 10 nucleotides agree with TRBD1. Germline loops: CDR1 SGHTA, CDR2 FQGTGA. The CDR3 spans 15 residues. Unmatched junction bases numbered 5, after V lost 4 bases and J lost 6 bases. The CDR3 DNA sequence: TGTGCCAGCAGCTCGGGACAGGGGACGCCCGGGGAGCTGTTTTTT. It is translated as CASSSGQGTPGELFF.

The V gene is TRBV19, the J gene TRBJ1-1, with D tentatively TRBD1 (5 bases). CDR3 length equals 13 residues. V lost 9 bases and J lost 3, with 14 bases in between. Germline V lookup: CDR1 LNHDA, CDR2 SQIVND (reference sequence). The DNA for the CDR3 is TGTGCCAGCTCCGTTCGACAGTACACTGAAGCTTTCTTT. Translated: CASSVRQYTEAFF.

This chain connects TRBV30 to TRBJ1-6; D might be TRBD1 (5 bases). The CDR3 sequence is 15 residues long. CDR1 and CDR2 from the germline V gene are GTSNPN and SVGIG (reference sequence). Trimming took 0 bases from V and 7 from J, leaving 13 bases between them. The chain's CDR3 is CAWSVGGAGNSPLHF. For the CDR3, the DNA is TGTGCCTGGAGTGTAGGAGGGGCCGGGAATTCACCCCTCCACTTT.

The rearrangement uses TRBV7-9 and TRBJ2-1; weak D call: TRBD1 (6 bases). This CDR3 contains 14 residues. Trimming left V 5 bases short and J 5 bases short, with 13 bases between. Germline values: CDR1 SEHNR, CDR2 FQNEAQ (reference sequence). The CDR3 loop reads CASSLRTANNEQFF. The DNA for the CDR3 is TGTGCCAGCAGCCTGAGGACAGCTAACAATGAGCAGTTCTTC.

J is TRBJ2-1 and V is TRBV11-2; D is undetermined. The CDR3 contains 13 residues. Trimming stripped 5 bases from V and 8 bases from J, with 13 bases between. Germline CDR1 reads SGHAT; CDR2 reads FQNNGV. The CDR3 region has the DNA TGTGCCAGCAGCATGGTACGAGGTCATGAGCAGTTCTTC. Translating gives CASSMVRGHEQFF. Full variable domain (missing parts from reference TRBV11-2 and TRBJ2-1): EAGVAQSPRYKIIEKRQSVAFWCNPISGHATLYWYQQILGQGPKLLIQFQNNGVVDDSQLPKDRFSAERLKGVDSTLKIQPAKLEDSAVYLCASSMVRGHEQFFGPGTRLTVL.

The V call is TRBV5-1, the J call TRBJ2-5, with D perhaps matching TRBD1 (6 bases). The ends were cut back, 4 bases at V and 2 bases at J, with 12 bases in the middle. The CDR3 covers 14 residues. CDR1 and CDR2 (germline): SGHRS, YFSETQ. CDR3 sequence reads: CASSPRTGQETQYF. DNA for the CDR3: TGCGCCAGCAGCCCTCGCACAGGGCAAGAGACCCAGTACTTC.

CDR3 sequence reads: CASSPGVSSYNEQFF. In DNA, the CDR3 is TGTGCCAGCTCGCCCGGGGTAAGCTCCTACAATGAGCAGTTCTTC. The rearrangement uses TRBV18 and TRBJ2-1, with D perhaps matching TRBD2 (5 bases). This CDR3 spans 15 amino acids. V dropped 6 bases and J dropped 0 bases, with 12 bases sitting between them. Germline CDR1 KGHSH, CDR2 LQKENI.